A single sample gave rise to the 32 T cell receptor beta chains below, sequenced in a study of OX40 agonist ivuxolimab in advanced cancers. Produced via immunoSEQ multiplex PCR; TCRdb's table is partial and in-frame only. The table records more than 70,000 clones, 65% to 90% of them present only once. Sample: CD4+ or CD8+ T cells sorted from blood, taken in a trial of the OX40 agonist ivuxolimab. The receptor set was obtained from an adult with an advanced solid tumor such as melanoma, head and neck, liver or kidney cancer.

The chain employs TRBV6-5 and TRBJ1-2, with TRBD1 as a possible D gene (6 bases). The V gene lost 5 bases and the J gene lost 7 bases, with 17 bases spanning the gap. CDR3 length: 14 amino acids. Germline CDR1 is MNHEY and CDR2 is SVGAGI. The CDR3, as DNA: TGTGCCAGCAGTATCCGGACAGAGGAGGGTGGCTACACCTTC. Translating gives CASSIRTEEGGYTF.

Note on this clone: This CDR3 is also generated by other DNA sequences in the sample. The chain couples TRBV18 to TRBJ2-7; 11 bases map to TRBD1. The CDR3 runs to 15 residues. The J segment lost 4 bases and the V segment lost 0 bases, leaving 2 bases of the junction unmatched. Germline-derived CDR1 and CDR2 are KGHSH and LQKENI. CDR3 bases: TGTGCCAGCTCACCACCGGGACAGGGGGTATACGAGCAGTACTTC. Its protein product is CASSPPGQGVYEQYF.

This chain connects TRBV19 to TRBJ1-5; D is ambiguous. Trimming shortened V by 9 bases and J by 0 bases, and 15 bases separated the two germline ends. CDR1 LNHDA and CDR2 SQIVND come from the germline V gene (reference sequence). This CDR3 is built from 15 residues. CDR3 DNA sequence: TGTGCCAGCCGGGAAGGAAGGCTTAGCAATCAGCCCCAGCATTTT. Translating gives CASREGRLSNQPQHF.

The CDR3 sequence: CASSSGQGYNEQFF. The CDR3 DNA reads as TGTGCCAGTAGCTCGGGACAGGGTTACAATGAGCAGTTCTTC. This chain connects TRBV19 to TRBJ2-1, with 9 bases aligning to TRBD1. The CDR3 runs 14 residues. The J segment lost 4 bases and the V segment lost 6 bases, leaving 4 bases of the junction unmatched. CDR1 is LNHDA and CDR2 is SQIVND in the germline V gene (reference sequence).

The gene calls are TRBV2 and TRBJ2-3, with D hard to call. Germline V gene data show CDR1 as SNHLY and CDR2 as FYNNEI. The CDR3 contains 13 residues. Trimming took off 3 bases at V and 0 bases at J, with 4 bases between the two ends. The CDR3 here is CASSDSSTDTQYF. The CDR3 region has the DNA TGTGCCAGCAGTGATAGTAGCACAGATACGCAGTATTTT.

The chain combines TRBV4-1 with TRBJ1-2; weak D call: TRBD1 (6 bases). The CDR3 covers 15 residues. Germline lookup yields CDR1 MGHRA and CDR2 YSYEKL. V was pared by 4 bases and J by 2 bases, with 14 bases between. This CDR3 reads CASSPGQNSNYGYTF. CDR3 nucleotides: TGCGCCAGCAGCCCTGGACAGAACTCCAACTATGGCTACACCTTC.

The rearrangement uses TRBV27 and TRBJ1-5; 9 bases line up with TRBD1. The V and J ends lost 6 bases and 2 bases, in that order; junction bases with no gene match: 11. The CDR3 totals 17 residues. Germline CDR1 reads MNHEY; CDR2 reads SMNVEV (reference sequence). The CDR3 DNA reads TGTGCCAGCAGGGTCGGGACAGGGACGGGCGGCAATCAGCCCCAGCATTTT. Amino acid sequence: CASRVGTGTGGNQPQHF.

The V call is TRBV30, the J call TRBJ1-2, with D uncertain. There are 11 residues in the CDR3. The V and J ends lost 0 bases and 3 bases respectively, with 2 bases between them. CDR1 is GTSNPN, CDR2 SVGIG, per germline (reference sequence). CDR3 DNA sequence: TGTGCCTGGAGTGTTGACTATGGCTACACCTTC. Translation: CAWSVDYGYTF. Drawing the rest from reference TRBV30 and TRBJ1-2, the complete variable domain is SQTIHQWPATLVQPVGSPLSLECTVEGTSNPNLYWYRQAAGRGLQLLFYSVGIGQISSEVPQNLSASRPQDRQFILSSKKLLLSDSGFYLCAWSVDYGYTFGSGTRLTVV.

V gene TRBV27 combines with J gene TRBJ1-6; TRBD1 aligns across 7 bases. V lost 5 bases and J lost 1; bases outside the gene matches: 5. Germline V gene data show CDR1 as MNHEY and CDR2 as SMNVEV (reference sequence). The CDR3 is 16 residues long. The CDR3 DNA follows: TGTGCCAGCAGTATCACAGGGGTGTCCTATAATTCACCCCTCCACTTT. Translation gives CASSITGVSYNSPLHF.

This chain joins TRBV7-2 and TRBJ1-1; a weak D match, TRBD1 (6 bases). V shed 4 bases and J shed 1 base, with 13 bases lying between them. CDR3 length: 15 residues. Germline values: CDR1 SGHTA, CDR2 FQGNSA. CDR3 DNA: TGTGCCAGCAGCTCGTACAGGGTCGAGAACACTGAAGCTTTCTTT. Its protein product is CASSSYRVENTEAFF.

The rearrangement links TRBV27 to TRBJ1-6; D remains unclear. The CDR3 is 15 residues long. The V end was cut by 4 bases, the J end by 0 bases, with 7 bases between. Germline lookup yields CDR1 MNHEY and CDR2 SMNVEV (reference sequence). The CDR3 region is CASSSGGSYNSPLHF. The CDR3 region has the DNA TGTGCCAGCAGTTCAGGTGGCTCCTATAATTCACCCCTCCACTTT.

The genes are TRBV5-4 and TRBJ2-3; D is ambiguous. From germline, CDR1 is SGHNT and CDR2 YYREEE (reference sequence). The CDR3 sequence is 14 residues long. Between the trimmed V and J ends, which lost 0 bases and 3 bases, there was a span of 8 bases. The chain's CDR3 is CASSLGGFTDTQYF. CDR3 nucleotide sequence: TGTGCCAGCAGCTTGGGCGGTTTTACAGATACGCAGTATTTT.

This rearrangement joins TRBV18 to TRBJ1-1; D uncertain. This CDR3 region has 14 residues. Between the trimmed V and J ends, which lost 4 bases and 4 bases, there was a span of 13 bases. Germline CDR1 and CDR2: KGHSH and LQKENI. The CDR3 loop reads CASSQDAGSTEAFF. DNA for the CDR3: TGTGCCAGCTCACAAGACGCGGGGAGCACTGAAGCTTTCTTT.

This chain connects TRBV7-9 to TRBJ1-1; 9 positions agree with TRBD1. There are 13 residues in the CDR3. The ends lost 1 base at V and 11 bases at J; junction bases unmatched: 5. Germline V gene sequence: CDR1 SEHNR, CDR2 FQNEAQ (reference sequence). CDR3 residues: CASSLGTGVYAFF. The CDR3 coding sequence is TGTGCCAGCAGCTTAGGGACAGGGGTTTATGCTTTCTTT. The whole variable domain, remainder taken from reference TRBV7-9 and TRBJ1-1, is DTGVSQNPRHKITKRGQNVTFRCDPISEHNRLYWYRQTLGQGPEFLTYFQNEAQLEKSRLLSDRFSAERPKGSFSTLEIQRTEQGDSAMYLCASSLGTGVYAFFGQGTRLTVV.

This sequence joins TRBV7-2 and TRBJ2-7; maybe TRBD2 (5 bases). V dropped 5 bases and J dropped 4 bases, with 15 bases sitting between them. The CDR3 runs 14 residues. Per germline, CDR1 SGHTA and CDR2 FQGNSA. CDR3 in amino acids: CASSLQWTVYEQYF. In DNA, the CDR3 is TGTGCCAGCAGCCTACAATGGACTGTTTACGAGCAGTACTTC.

The chain couples TRBV28 to TRBJ1-1; D remains unclear. Trimming removed 6 bases at V and 6 bases at J, with 11 bases between. Germline lookup yields CDR1 MDHEN and CDR2 SYDVKM. The CDR3 loop spans 12 amino acids. CDR3 nucleotides: TGTGCCAGCAGCCGGGTCCTATCTGAAGCTTTCTTT. Protein product: CASSRVLSEAFF.

The chain has TRBV4-2 and TRBJ2-3; D remains unclear. Trimming took off 0 bases at V and 6 bases at J, with 7 bases between the two ends. The CDR3 is 13 amino acids. CDR1 is LGHNA and CDR2 is YNFKEQ in the germline V gene. This CDR3 reads CASSQETRDTQYF. In DNA, the CDR3 is TGTGCCAGCAGCCAAGAAACCAGGGATACGCAGTATTTT.

This rearrangement joins TRBV19 to TRBJ1-6; a weak D match, TRBD1 (6 bases). Germline lookup yields CDR1 LNHDA and CDR2 SQIVND (reference sequence). V was pared by 6 bases and J by 5 bases, with 14 bases between. The CDR3 is 15 residues long. The CDR3 nucleotides are TGTGCCAGTAGCGGGACACTGGGACATAATTCACCCCTCCACTTT. Encoded protein: CASSGTLGHNSPLHF.

A remark on this clone: The junction departs from the called germline gene at one end, perhaps through a read error. At the DNA level, this CDR3 is encoded by other sequences in the same sample as well. The genes are TRBV19 and TRBJ2-4; the D gene is possibly TRBD2 (6 bases). Per the germline V gene, CDR1 is LNHDA and CDR2 is SQIVND (reference sequence). There are 20 residues in the CDR3. CDR3 amino acids: CASSAVAGTSALLAKNIQYF. The CDR3 DNA reads TGTGCCAGTAGTGCGGTTGCCGGGACTTCCGCCTTACTAGCCAAAAATATTCAGTACTTC.

The chain is built from TRBV6-6 and TRBJ2-7; TRBD1 aligns across 9 bases. The CDR3 totals 15 residues. Trimming cost V 5 bases and J 3 bases; bases outside gene matches: 8. In germline, CDR1 is MNHNY, CDR2 SVGAGI (reference sequence). DNA of the CDR3: TGTGCCAGCAGTCCGCCCGGGACAGGGCGCTACGAGCAGTACTTC. Translating gives CASSPPGTGRYEQYF.

This chain links TRBV5-6 with TRBJ2-7, with TRBD1 matching over 9 bases. The J segment lost 7 bases and the V segment lost 4 bases, leaving 9 bases of the junction unmatched. The germline CDR1 and CDR2 sequences are SGHDT and YYEEEE. The CDR3 has 14 amino acids. The chain's CDR3 is CASSPGTGLREQYF. CDR3 in DNA: TGTGCCAGCAGCCCCGGGACAGGGTTGAGGGAGCAGTACTTC.

CDR3 sequence reads: CSVKIGYGYTF. The CDR3 nucleotides read TGCAGCGTCAAAATAGGGTATGGCTACACCTTC. The chain recombines TRBV29-1 with TRBJ1-2; no clear D. CDR1 and CDR2 from the germline V gene are SQVTM and ANQGSEA. V shed 6 bases and J shed 5 bases, with 10 bases lying between them. The CDR3 is made up of 11 amino acids.

A note on this clone: The junction differs from germline at one of its ends, possibly a read error. Other DNA sequences in the sample encode the same CDR3. The rearrangement links TRBV15 to TRBJ1-2; no clear D. Germline V lookup: CDR1 LNHNV, CDR2 YYDKDF (reference sequence). The CDR3 consists of 13 residues. The CDR3 nucleotides are TGCGCCACCAGCAGAGACACGGTCGGCGGCTACACCTTC. Amino acid sequence: CATSRDTVGGYTF.

Written as DNA, the CDR3 is TGCGCCAGCAGCTCCGGGACATTATACGGGGAGCTGTTTTTT. This encodes CASSSGTLYGELFF. The chain is built from TRBV5-1 and TRBJ2-2; D possibly corresponds to TRBD1 (6 bases). CDR1 and CDR2 from the germline V gene are SGHRS and YFSETQ. This CDR3 spans 14 amino acids. The V and J ends lost 3 bases and 7 bases respectively, with 13 bases between them.

This sequence joins TRBV19 and TRBJ2-3; D perhaps matches TRBD2 (5 bases). Trimming removed 1 base at V and 3 bases at J, with 11 bases between. Germline V gene sequence: CDR1 LNHDA, CDR2 SQIVND (reference sequence). The CDR3 consists of 15 residues. CDR3 coding DNA: TGTGCCAGTAGTATAGTGTTGGGAGCGACAGATACGCAGTATTTT. Its protein product is CASSIVLGATDTQYF.

The chain joins TRBV29-1 to TRBJ1-1; 9 bases align to TRBD1. Germline V gives CDR1 SQVTM, CDR2 ANQGSEA. Trimming at V came to 6 bases and at J to 2 bases, leaving 4 bases not matched to a gene. The CDR3 totals 13 residues. CDR3: CSVKGQGNTEAFF. The CDR3 coding sequence is TGCAGCGTCAAGGGACAGGGAAACACTGAAGCTTTCTTT.

The chain joins TRBV4-3 to TRBJ2-5, with TRBD1 as a possible D gene (6 bases). CDR3 size: 13 residues. V lost 4 bases to trimming and J lost 2 bases, with 8 bases between them. From germline, CDR1 is LGHNA and CDR2 YSLEER. CDR3 protein: CASSRTVQETQYF. CDR3 sequence (DNA): TGCGCCAGCAGCCGGACAGTACAAGAGACCCAGTACTTC.

The chain links TRBV15 to TRBJ2-5, with D possibly TRBD2 on 5 matching bases. V lost 0 bases to trimming and J lost 0 bases, with 20 bases between them. The V gene's germline CDR1 is LNHNV and CDR2 YYDKDF (reference sequence). CDR3 length: 19 amino acids. DNA for the CDR3: TGTGCCACCAGCAGAGATCTCCCACGGGGATGGGCCTACCAAGAGACCCAGTACTTC. The encoded protein is CATSRDLPRGWAYQETQYF.

This clone appeared a single time. The V gene is TRBV6-1, the J gene TRBJ2-5; D call uncertain. From germline, CDR1 is MNHNS and CDR2 SASEGT. V lost 5 bases, J lost 5 bases, and 9 bases lay in between. The CDR3 sequence is 12 residues long. CDR3 sequence reads: CASSPELETQYF. CDR3 DNA: TGTGCCAGCAGTCCTGAATTGGAGACCCAGTACTTC.

CDR3 sequence: CASSQDPGTGNTIYF. DNA for the CDR3: TGTGCCAGCAGCCAAGATCCAGGGACTGGAAACACCATATATTTT. This sequence joins TRBV4-2 and TRBJ1-3, with D possibly TRBD1 on 5 matching bases. CDR3 length: 15 residues. The germline V gene has CDR1 LGHNA and CDR2 YNFKEQ. Trimming removed 0 bases from V and 2 bases from J, with 8 bases in between.

This clone was seen once. The chain uses TRBV11-3 and TRBJ2-2, with unresolved D. With 2 bases removed from V and 8 bases from J, the gap between germline ends came to 12 bases. Germline CDR1 is SGHNT and CDR2 is YENEEA. CDR3 length equals 14 residues. This CDR3 is CASSLSGPTGELFF. CDR3 DNA: TGTGCCAGCAGCTTATCAGGACCGACGGGGGAGCTGTTTTTT.

This chain joins TRBV5-1 and TRBJ2-6, with TRBD2 as a possible D gene (6 bases). CDR3 length equals 19 residues. Germline V lookup: CDR1 SGHRS, CDR2 YFSETQ. V lost 3 bases, J lost 0 bases, and 19 bases lay in between. This chain's CDR3 is CASSSRGGSVGSGANVLTF. Written as DNA, the CDR3 is TGCGCCAGCAGCTCCCGTGGAGGGTCAGTAGGCTCTGGGGCCAACGTCCTGACTTTC.